Listed here are 32 T cell receptor beta chains from one sample, sequenced in a study of blood T cell repertoires in COVID-19. Sequencing was performed with immunoSEQ multiplex PCR; in TCRdb, only in-frame clones are kept and a portion is missing. The data hold around 300,000 clones, with more than 70% observed a single time. The sample consisted of peripheral blood. These receptors all come from a man aged 30-40 years with active or convalescent COVID-19.

V usage is TRBV15 and J usage is TRBJ1-1; 7 bases fit TRBD1. V lost 4 bases and J lost 5; bases outside the gene matches: 16. CDR1 is LNHNV, CDR2 YYDKDF, per germline (reference sequence). The CDR3 is 17 amino acids. CDR3 in amino acids: CATSTPAPTGERTEAFF. The CDR3 nucleotides are TGTGCCACCAGCACCCCTGCCCCAACAGGGGAGAGGACTGAAGCTTTCTTT.

A single count supports this clone. The chain employs TRBV15 and TRBJ2-3; TRBD1 matches at 7 bases. Germline loops: CDR1 LNHNV, CDR2 YYDKDF (reference sequence). Trimming at V came to 1 base and at J to 2 bases, leaving 6 bases not matched to a gene. This CDR3 contains 16 residues. CDR3 in DNA: TGTGCCACCAGCAGAGCTAGGGGGCAGGACACAGATACGCAGTATTTT. Protein: CATSRARGQDTDTQYF.

The chain employs TRBV6-5 and TRBJ1-1; maybe TRBD1 (5 bases). Per the germline V gene, CDR1 is MNHEY and CDR2 is SVGAGI. The CDR3 loop spans 15 amino acids. The ends were cut back, 6 bases at V and 0 bases at J, with 14 bases in the middle. CDR3 amino acids: CASRRAGRLNTEAFF. The CDR3 DNA reads as TGTGCCAGCAGGCGAGCGGGACGGTTGAACACTGAAGCTTTCTTT.

V gene TRBV7-9 combines with J gene TRBJ1-2, with D possibly being TRBD1 (5 bases). V lost 4 bases to trimming and J lost 4 bases, with 10 bases between them. CDR3 length: 13 residues. Per the germline V gene, CDR1 is SEHNR and CDR2 is FQNEAQ (reference sequence). CDR3 residues: CASSSDGGYGYTF. The CDR3 nucleotides read TGTGCCAGCAGCTCGGACGGGGGCTATGGCTACACCTTC.

This clone was detected only a few times. The rearrangement links TRBV5-8 to TRBJ1-1; the D is unclear. Germline V gene data show CDR1 as SGHTS and CDR2 as YDEGEE. V shed 0 bases and J shed 2 bases, with 8 bases lying between them. The CDR3 consists of 14 residues. The CDR3 protein is CASSLAHFNTEAFF. CDR3 DNA: TGTGCCAGCAGCTTGGCACATTTCAACACTGAAGCTTTCTTT.

This chain joins TRBV11-3 and TRBJ1-2, with D perhaps TRBD1 (5 bases). CDR3 length: 13 residues. CDR1 and CDR2 (germline): SGHNT, YENEEA. With 5 bases removed from V and 7 bases from J, the gap between germline ends came to 14 bases. In nucleotides, the CDR3 is TGTGCCAGCAGCGTAGGGGCGTTCGGTGGCTACACCTTC. Encoded protein: CASSVGAFGGYTF.

J is TRBJ1-1 and V is TRBV5-4, with D hard to call. Trimming took off 0 bases at V and 3 bases at J, with 12 bases between the two ends. Germline CDR1 reads SGHNT; CDR2 reads YYREEE (reference sequence). There are 15 residues in the CDR3. CDR3 sequence reads: CASSLGQADYTEAFF. DNA of the CDR3: TGTGCCAGCAGCTTGGGGCAGGCCGATTACACTGAAGCTTTCTTT. Drawing the rest from reference TRBV5-4 and TRBJ1-1, the complete variable domain is ETGVTQSPTHLIKTRGQQVTLRCSSQSGHNTVSWYQQALGQGPQFIFQYYREEENGRGNFPPRFSGLQFPNYSSELNVNALELDDSALYLCASSLGQADYTEAFFGQGTRLTVV.

The rearrangement joins TRBV6-4 to TRBJ1-2, with D possibly being TRBD1 (6 bases). The CDR3 contains 16 residues. Trimming pared 6 bases from V and 6 bases from J, leaving 23 bases between. Germline CDR1 is MRHNA and CDR2 is SNTAGT. DNA for the CDR3: TGTGCCAGCAGCTCCGATTTTGGCTCACAGGGAGATGGCTACACCTTC. Residues: CASSSDFGSQGDGYTF.

The V gene is TRBV7-2, the J gene TRBJ2-1; D may be TRBD2 (6 bases). V lost 4 bases and J 6 bases, leaving 10 bases between the germline ends. Germline CDR1 SGHTA, CDR2 FQGNSA. CDR3 length: 13 residues. This CDR3 is CASSSVAANEQFF. In DNA, the CDR3 is TGTGCCAGCAGCTCCGTAGCGGCCAATGAGCAGTTCTTC.

J is TRBJ1-4 and V is TRBV18; perhaps TRBD1 as D (6 bases). Germline CDR1 and CDR2: KGHSH and LQKENI. The CDR3 contains 13 residues. V lost 3 bases and J lost 8, with 10 bases in between. The CDR3 DNA reads as TGTGCCAGCTCACCGACAGGATACGAAAAACTGTTTTTT. Translating gives CASSPTGYEKLFF.

This rearrangement joins TRBV6-5 to TRBJ2-1; no reliable D call. This CDR3 region has 11 residues. CDR1 is MNHEY and CDR2 is SVGAGI in the germline V gene. Trimming took off 2 bases at V and 9 bases at J, with 5 bases between the two ends. CDR3 residues: CASSYMAEQFF. Here the CDR3 DNA reads TGTGCCAGCAGTTACATGGCTGAGCAGTTCTTC.

This rearrangement joins TRBV5-5 to TRBJ2-7; the D gene is possibly TRBD2 (5 bases). The CDR3 loop spans 15 amino acids. The V end lost 0 bases, the J end lost 0 bases, and 10 bases lay between the germline ends. The germline V gene has CDR1 SGHKS and CDR2 YYEKEE (reference sequence). CDR3 protein: CASSLDGSSSYEQYF. CDR3 coding DNA: TGTGCCAGCAGCTTGGATGGGAGTAGCTCCTACGAGCAGTACTTC. Filled out from reference TRBV5-5 and TRBJ2-7, the complete variable domain reads DAGVTQSPTHLIKTRGQQVTLRCSPISGHKSVSWYQQVLGQGPQFIFQYYEKEERGRGNFPDRFSARQFPNYSSELNVNALLLGDSALYLCASSLDGSSSYEQYFGPGTRLTVT.

The rearrangement joins TRBV7-8 to TRBJ1-5; no definite D call. Germline V gene lookup returns CDR1 SGHVS and CDR2 FQNEAQ. Trimming cost V 3 bases and J 5 bases, with 5 bases left between them. The CDR3 runs 12 residues. CDR3 sequence (DNA): TGTGCCAGCAGCTTGGGCGATCAGCCCCAGCATTTT. As protein: CASSLGDQPQHF.

The genes are TRBV29-1 and TRBJ2-5, with 9 bases matching TRBD2. Germline values: CDR1 SQVTM, CDR2 ANQGSEA. V lost 2 bases, J lost 4 bases, and 5 bases stayed unmatched. This CDR3 comprises 14 residues. CDR3 coding DNA: TGCAGCGTTGAAAGCGGGGGGCGGCCAGAGACCCAGTACTTC. It translates to CSVESGGRPETQYF.

About this clone itself: Other DNA variants within this sample encode the same CDR3. The chain combines TRBV12-3 or TRBV12-4 with TRBJ1-1; 7 nucleotides agree with TRBD1. With 3 bases clipped from V and 4 bases from J, the junction kept 2 bases outside the gene matches. This CDR3 has 13 residues. CDR3: CASSFQGGTEAFF. The CDR3 DNA follows: TGTGCCAGCAGTTTTCAGGGGGGCACTGAAGCTTTCTTT.

The rearrangement uses TRBV7-9 and TRBJ1-4; a possible D gene is TRBD1 (5 bases). CDR1 SEHNR and CDR2 FQNEAQ come from the germline V gene (reference sequence). V lost 5 bases, J lost 10 bases, and 26 bases lay in between. This CDR3 has 17 residues. CDR3 protein: CASSPNSSGTEGGKLFF. CDR3 coding DNA: TGTGCCAGCAGCCCTAATTCATCCGGGACGGAGGGAGGAAAACTGTTTTTT.

This clone came up a few times. This chain uses TRBV7-8 with TRBJ1-6; D ambiguous. The V end lost 0 bases, the J end lost 9 bases, and 15 bases lay between the germline ends. The V gene's germline CDR1 is SGHVS and CDR2 FQNEAQ. The CDR3 consists of 16 residues. The CDR3 DNA is TGTGCCAGCAGCTTAGCGCTGAGGGCGGCAGCTTCACCCCTCCACTTT. Protein: CASSLALRAAASPLHF.

The sample holds a few counts of this clone. CDR3: CAWSAANGGRNEQFF. The CDR3 nucleotides read TGTGCCTGGAGTGCCGCGAACGGAGGTCGGAATGAGCAGTTCTTC. The J gene is TRBJ2-1, the V gene TRBV30; TRBD2 is a possible D gene (5 bases). Trimming took off 1 base at V and 7 bases at J, with 17 bases between the two ends. The CDR3 length is 15 residues. Germline V gives CDR1 GTSNPN, CDR2 SVGIG (reference sequence).

The chain is built from TRBV7-2 and TRBJ2-7; TRBD1 might be the D (6 bases). Germline V lookup: CDR1 SGHTA, CDR2 FQGNSA. Deletions cut 3 bases from V and 2 bases from J, with 14 bases between. This CDR3 has 15 residues. The CDR3 here is CASSFQSDRTYEQYF. CDR3 in DNA: TGTGCCAGCAGCTTCCAGTCCGACAGGACCTACGAGCAGTACTTC.

This sequence joins TRBV5-8 and TRBJ1-5; no clear D gene. V dropped 1 base and J dropped 5 bases, with 4 bases sitting between them. The CDR3 is 12 residues long. CDR1 is SGHTS, CDR2 YDEGEE, per germline. The DNA of the CDR3 is TGTGCCAGCAGCTTGACAGATCAGCCCCAGCATTTT. Protein product: CASSLTDQPQHF.

The V and J genes are TRBV5-1 and TRBJ2-7; D is undetermined. CDR1 and CDR2 from the germline V gene are SGHRS and YFSETQ. This CDR3 contains 11 residues. Trimming cost V 4 bases and J 2 bases, with 4 bases left between them. The CDR3 sequence: CASSEAYEQYF. The CDR3 DNA is TGCGCCAGCAGCGAGGCCTACGAGCAGTACTTC.

Comment on this clone: The sample holds other DNA sequences that translate to the same CDR3. The genes are TRBV29-1 and TRBJ2-2; D not resolved. The CDR3 consists of 13 residues. Germline CDR1 and CDR2: SQVTM and ANQGSEA. Trimming stripped 4 bases from V and 1 base from J, with 7 bases between. CDR3 protein: CSVGTGNTGELFF. The CDR3 nucleotides are TGCAGCGTTGGCACCGGGAACACCGGGGAGCTGTTTTTT.

V and J are TRBV7-6 and TRBJ2-7; TRBD2 agrees at 7 bases. The CDR3 runs 17 residues. V shed 1 base, J shed 2 bases, and the junction held 11 bases outside the gene matches. The germline gives CDR1 SGHVS, CDR2 FNYEAQ. The CDR3 is CASSLGGGLAATYEQYF. Written as DNA, the CDR3 is TGTGCCAGCAGCTTAGGCGGTGGCCTAGCGGCCACCTACGAGCAGTACTTC.

The chain employs TRBV27 and TRBJ1-1; 7 bases match TRBD1. Trimming cost V 4 bases and J 1 base; bases outside gene matches: 3. Germline CDR1 MNHEY, CDR2 SMNVEV (reference sequence). This CDR3 has 14 amino acids. CDR3 coding DNA: TGTGCCAGCAGTTACCGGACAGGGAACACTGAAGCTTTCTTT. This encodes CASSYRTGNTEAFF.

The chain employs TRBV7-6 and TRBJ1-5; 7 bases are shared with TRBD1. The germline CDR1 and CDR2 sequences are SGHVS and FNYEAQ. The CDR3 runs 15 residues. Trimming at V came to 5 bases and at J to 6 bases, leaving 10 bases not matched to a gene. CDR3 in DNA: TGTGCCAGCAGCCTACGACAGGGTCAGGGTCAGCCCCAGCATTTT. It codes for CASSLRQGQGQPQHF.

The genes are TRBV15 and TRBJ1-2; D is unresolved. CDR3 size: 15 residues. The germline V gene encodes CDR1 LNHNV and CDR2 YYDKDF (reference sequence). V lost 5 bases and J 4 bases, leaving 17 bases between the germline ends. The CDR3 here is CATSAFSGVGYGYTF. The CDR3 region has the DNA TGTGCCACCAGCGCCTTCAGCGGGGTAGGCTATGGCTACACCTTC.

Concerning this clone itself: The same CDR3 also results from other DNA sequences found in this sample. The chain couples TRBV18 to TRBJ1-6, with 7 bases matching TRBD1. Trimming took 3 bases from V and 4 from J; bases not matched to a gene: 6. From germline, CDR1 is KGHSH and CDR2 LQKENI. The CDR3 runs to 16 residues. CDR3 nucleotide sequence: TGTGCCAGCTCACCTCGGGACAGAAGTTATAATTCACCCCTCCACTTT. Protein: CASSPRDRSYNSPLHF.

This sequence joins TRBV19 and TRBJ2-3; D ambiguous. CDR3 length equals 15 residues. V lost 4 bases to trimming and J lost 0 bases, with 11 bases between them. Per germline, CDR1 LNHDA and CDR2 SQIVND (reference sequence). CDR3 protein: CASSNEATSTDTQYF. CDR3 nucleotides: TGTGCCAGTAGTAATGAGGCCACTAGCACAGATACGCAGTATTTT.

This clone came up once. The chain links TRBV5-1 to TRBJ2-7, with 9 bases matching TRBD1. Germline V lookup: CDR1 SGHRS, CDR2 YFSETQ. The CDR3 loop spans 15 amino acids. The junction had 8 bases not matched to a gene; V was cut back by 3 bases and J by 4 bases. CDR3 in amino acids: CASSSGQGTRYEQYF. CDR3 coding DNA: TGCGCCAGCAGCTCCGGACAGGGGACGAGGTACGAGCAGTACTTC.

The chain is built from TRBV7-8 and TRBJ2-2; D gene uncertain. Germline CDR1 SGHVS, CDR2 FQNEAQ. The CDR3 spans 15 residues. Trimming pared 1 base from V and 3 bases from J, leaving 9 bases between. The CDR3 nucleotides read TGTGCCAGCAGCTTAGTCGGGTTCCACACCGGGGAGCTGTTTTTT. Amino acids: CASSLVGFHTGELFF. Drawing the rest from reference TRBV7-8 and TRBJ2-2, the complete variable domain is GAGVSQSPRYKVAKRGQDVALRCDPISGHVSLFWYQQALGQGPEFLTYFQNEAQLDKSGLPSDRFFAERPEGSVSTLKIQRTQQEDSAVYLCASSLVGFHTGELFFGEGSRLTVL.

This clone is a singleton in its sample. This chain links TRBV20-1 with TRBJ2-1, with 11 nucleotides matching TRBD2. In germline, CDR1 is DFQATT, CDR2 SNEGSKA (reference sequence). The J segment lost 4 bases and the V segment lost 6 bases, leaving 5 bases of the junction unmatched. The length of the CDR3 is 14 residues. The CDR3 is CSASRLAGYNEQFF. CDR3 coding DNA: TGCAGTGCAAGTAGACTAGCGGGGTACAATGAGCAGTTCTTC.

CDR3 nucleotides: TGCGCCAGCAGCCCTCCCGGGCTAGCGGAATTGGCAGGTACGCAGTATTTT. Protein product: CASSPPGLAELAGTQYF. The V and J genes are TRBV10-1 and TRBJ2-3; 7 nucleotides line up with TRBD2. With V trimmed by 6 bases and J by 8 bases, 20 bases remained unmatched. Germline V gene sequence: CDR1 WNHNN, CDR2 SYGVQD (reference sequence). The CDR3 length is 17 residues.